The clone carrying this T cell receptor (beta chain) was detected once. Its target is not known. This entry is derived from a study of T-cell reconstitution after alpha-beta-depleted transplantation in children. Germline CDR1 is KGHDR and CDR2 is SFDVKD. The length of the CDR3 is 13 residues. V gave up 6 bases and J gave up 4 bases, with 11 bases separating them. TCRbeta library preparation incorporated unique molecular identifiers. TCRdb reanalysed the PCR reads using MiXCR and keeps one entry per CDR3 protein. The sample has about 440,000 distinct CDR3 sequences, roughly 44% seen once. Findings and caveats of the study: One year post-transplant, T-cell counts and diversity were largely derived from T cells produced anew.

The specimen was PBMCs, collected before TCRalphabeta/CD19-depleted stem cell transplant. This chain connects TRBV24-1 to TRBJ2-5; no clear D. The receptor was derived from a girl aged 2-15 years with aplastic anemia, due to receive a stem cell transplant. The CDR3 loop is CATSSAPRETQYF. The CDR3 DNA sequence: TGTGCCACCAGTTCAGCGCCCCGAGAGACCCAGTACTTC.